These T cell receptor beta chains were read from a single sample in a study of cytomegalovirus exposure and HLA in healthy donors. Produced via immunoSEQ multiplex PCR; TCRdb's table is partial and in-frame only. The table records around 170,000 clones, more than 75% of them present only once. Material for sequencing was PBMCs. These receptors came from a woman between 45 and 65 years old in good health and CMV-seropositive. The CDR3 runs from the conserved cysteine through the conserved F or W. D genes are given only for firm matches. The size of a clone is reported for some rows only, either as once, few or many, or as a class for expanded clones.

CDR3 protein | CDR3 DNA | J gene | D gene | V gene | clone size
CASSEGRVLVDEQYF | TGTGCCAGCAGTGAAGGCAGGGTATTGGTTGACGAGCAGTACTTC | TRBJ2-7 | NA | TRBV6-1 | NA
CASSPGQKNTGELFF | TGCGCCAGCAGCCCCGGACAGAAGAACACCGGGGAGCTGTTTTTT | TRBJ2-2 | NA | TRBV5-1 | NA
CARNAGTGHYEQYF | TGTGCCAGAAACGCCGGGACAGGGCACTACGAGCAGTACTTC | TRBJ2-7 | TRBD1 | TRBV5-3 | NA
CASSVTGTGSDTQYF | TGTGCCAGCAGCGTTACCGGGACAGGGTCAGATACGCAGTATTTT | TRBJ2-3 | TRBD1 | TRBV9 | NA
CASSPTTREKLFF | TGCGCCAGCAGCCCCACGACACGTGAAAAACTGTTTTTT | TRBJ1-4 | NA | TRBV4-1 | NA
CASSSQIRGGNTEAFF | TGTGCCAGCAGCTCACAAATCAGGGGTGGGAACACTGAAGCTTTCTTT | TRBJ1-1 | NA | TRBV5-8 | NA
CSARPGSTDTQYF | TGCAGCGCCCGTCCGGGGAGCACAGATACGCAGTATTTT | TRBJ2-3 | NA | TRBV29-1 | NA
CASSGTTGAYGYTF | TGCGCCAGCAGCGGAACGACAGGAGCCTATGGCTACACCTTC | TRBJ1-2 | NA | TRBV5-1 | NA
CASSVTDKESPLHF | TGCGCCAGCAGCGTGACAGATAAGGAATCACCCCTCCACTTT | TRBJ1-6 | NA | TRBV5-1 | NA
CASSLRDRVHNEQFF | TGTGCCAGCAGCTTGCGCGACAGGGTCCACAATGAGCAGTTCTTC | TRBJ2-1 | TRBD1 | TRBV11-2 | NA
CASTQGADASYEQYF | TGTGCCAGCACCCAAGGGGCCGACGCCTCCTACGAGCAGTACTTC | TRBJ2-7 | NA | TRBV11-2 | once
CASSLGAGGGNEQFF | TGTGCCAGCAGCTTAGGAGCGGGGGGCGGCAATGAGCAGTTCTTC | TRBJ2-1 | TRBD2 | TRBV13 | few
CASSLRQGEAFF | TGTGCCAGCAGCCTAAGACAGGGGGAAGCTTTCTTT | TRBJ1-1 | TRBD1 | TRBV7-3 | NA
CASSWGLAPYEQYF | TGTGCCAGCAGCTGGGGACTAGCTCCCTACGAGCAGTACTTC | TRBJ2-7 | TRBD2 | TRBV7-2 | NA
CASSSPGQGIVDTQYF | TGTGCCAGCAGTTCCCCCGGACAGGGGATTGTAGATACGCAGTATTTT | TRBJ2-3 | TRBD1 | TRBV28 | NA
CASSFENEQFF | TGCGCCAGCAGTTTCGAGAATGAGCAGTTCTTC | TRBJ2-1 | NA | TRBV28 | NA
CASSARDSNEKLFF | TGTGCCAGCAGCGCAAGGGACAGTAATGAAAAACTGTTTTTT | TRBJ1-4 | TRBD1 | TRBV7-9 | NA
CATSRGLAGDSYEQYF | TGTGCCACCAGCAGAGGACTAGCGGGGGATTCCTACGAGCAGTACTTC | TRBJ2-7 | TRBD2 | TRBV15 | once
CASSALSGTGATDTQYF | TGTGCCAGCAGCGCTTTATCCGGGACAGGGGCCACAGATACGCAGTATTTT | TRBJ2-3 | TRBD1 | TRBV9 | NA
CASSVGTGLYEQYF | TGTGCCAGCAGCGTAGGGACAGGGTTATACGAGCAGTACTTC | TRBJ2-7 | TRBD1 | TRBV6-5 | NA
CASSFGGSNQPQHF | TGTGCCAGCAGTTTTGGGGGGAGCAATCAGCCCCAGCATTTT | TRBJ1-5 | NA | TRBV27 | NA
CASSQVQGPEAFF | TGCGCCAGCAGCCAAGTACAGGGGCCTGAAGCTTTCTTT | TRBJ1-1 | TRBD1 | TRBV4-1 | few
CASSSGGETYEQYF | TGCGCCAGCAGCTCCGGGGGGGAGACCTACGAGCAGTACTTC | TRBJ2-7 | TRBD2 | TRBV5-1 | once
CASSLRTGGIAKNIQYF | TGTGCCAGCAGCTTAAGGACAGGGGGAATAGCCAAAAACATTCAGTACTTC | TRBJ2-4 | TRBD1 | TRBV11-2 | NA
CASSVKQGAGTYEQYF | TGTGCCAGTAGTGTGAAACAGGGGGCAGGTACCTACGAGCAGTACTTC | TRBJ2-7 | TRBD1 | TRBV19 | NA
CASSPRVGSSVTGELFF | TGTGCCAGCAGTCCCCGTGTCGGGTCCTCGGTCACCGGGGAGCTGTTTTTT | TRBJ2-2 | NA | TRBV27 | NA
CASSFLGGEGFVMFAEAFF | TGTGCCAGCAGCTTTTTAGGTGGTGAGGGATTTGTCATGTTCGCTGAAGCTTTCTTT | TRBJ1-1 | NA | TRBV7-8 | NA
CASSQGLAGEGHEQFF | TGTGCCAGCAGCCAAGGACTAGCGGGGGAGGGGCATGAGCAGTTCTTC | TRBJ2-1 | TRBD2 | TRBV4-1 | NA
CASSWDKNQPQHF | TGTGCCAGCAGCTGGGACAAGAATCAGCCCCAGCATTTT | TRBJ1-5 | NA | TRBV5-8 | NA
CASSLGGQAQETQYF | TGTGCCAGCAGCTTGGGGGGACAGGCGCAAGAGACCCAGTACTTC | TRBJ2-5 | TRBD1 | TRBV5-6 | once
CASSEYSSGYQETQYF | TGTGCCAGCAGTGAATATAGTAGCGGGTATCAAGAGACCCAGTACTTC | TRBJ2-5 | TRBD2 | TRBV25-1 | NA
CASRDSGGTLFEQFF | TGTGCCAGCAGAGATAGCGGGGGGACGTTGTTTGAGCAGTTCTTC | TRBJ2-1 | TRBD2 | TRBV28 | NA
CASSQPGLHYNEQFF | TGTGCCAGCAGCCAACCGGGACTTCACTACAATGAGCAGTTCTTC | TRBJ2-1 | NA | TRBV14 | NA
CASRLTNEKLFF | TGCGCCAGCAGGCTTACAAATGAAAAACTGTTTTTT | TRBJ1-4 | NA | TRBV5-1 | NA
CASSAVTGGLNSRGYTF | TGTGCCAGCAGCGCAGTGACAGGGGGACTGAACTCCAGGGGCTACACCTTC | TRBJ1-2 | TRBD1 | TRBV9 | NA